This TCR beta chain comes out of a study of cytomegalovirus exposure and HLA in healthy donors. The CDR3 has 14 residues. Trimming took 6 bases from V and 3 from J; bases not matched to a gene: 7. CDR1 and CDR2 from the germline V gene are GTSNPN and SVGIG (reference sequence). The PCR employed 60 Vbeta primers together with 13 Jbeta primers. The protocol was immunoSEQ multiplex PCR, while the TCRdb copy is restricted to in-frame clones and leaves out a portion. Of over 150,000 clones detected, 68% appear once; the ten largest clones hold 3.5% to 5.5%. The rearrangement uses TRBV30 and TRBJ2-1; TRBD2 aligns across 8 bases. The receptor's source is a woman in her late teens or twenties in good health and CMV-seropositive. The specimen was PBMCs. Written as DNA, the CDR3 is TGTGCCTGCGGGGGGGGGTACAACTACAATGAGCAGTTCTTC. Protein: CACGGGYNYNEQFF. The variable domain in full, with the rest retrieved from reference TRBV30 and TRBJ2-1, is SQTIHQWPATLVQPVGSPLSLECTVEGTSNPNLYWYRQAAGRGLQLLFYSVGIGQISSEVPQNLSASRPQDRQFILSSKKLLLSDSGFYLCACGGGYNYNEQFFGPGTRLTVL.